There are many counts of the clone carrying this T cell receptor beta chain. The antigen is not known. This sample is part of a study of beta chain features in type 1 diabetes. Points from the study as a whole: Among all four CD4+ subsets, Type 1 diabetes patients had TCRB CDR3s that were moderately but significantly shorter. More deletions and fewer insertions at VDJ junctions were seen in type 1 diabetes patients.

Trimming took off 10 bases at V and 8 bases at J, with 15 bases between the two ends. Germline-derived CDR1 and CDR2 are MNHEY and SVGAGI. This CDR3 has 13 amino acids. Expressed TCRB transcripts got sequenced, as all isolated RNA was reverse transcribed. Profiling relied on immunoSEQ multiplex PCR, and the TCRdb table lists in-frame clones only, not all of them. Of over 150,000 clones listed, 7.8% are singletons. Sorting produced populations that all topped 95% purity. The TCR originated in a woman between 40 and 50 years old with type 1 diabetes. The rearrangement links TRBV6-5 to TRBJ1-6; TRBD1 is a possible D gene (5 bases). The sample taken for sequencing was central memory CD4+ T cells from blood. CDR3 nucleotide sequence: TGTGCCACCGGGGGGTCGGCCGATTCACCCCTCCACTTT. It encodes CATGGSADSPLHF.